This passage covers 2 T cell receptor beta chains from one sample sequenced in a study of OX40 agonist ivuxolimab in advanced cancers. This table comes from immunoSEQ multiplex PCR, and its TCRdb copy is limited to in-frame clones, with some not included. This sample has tens of thousands of clones, with around 80% found just once. The starting material was CD4+ or CD8+ T cells sorted from blood, obtained in a trial of the OX40 agonist ivuxolimab. These receptors originate from an adult with an advanced solid tumor such as melanoma, head and neck, liver or kidney cancer.

This clone was seen once. J is TRBJ2-7 and V is TRBV5-4; TRBD2 aligns across 12 bases. The CDR3 spans 15 residues. The V gene's germline CDR1 is SGHNT and CDR2 YYREEE (reference sequence). The junction had 7 bases not matched to a gene; V was cut back by 3 bases and J by 6 bases. Written as DNA, the CDR3 is TGTGCCAGCAGCTCCTCTAGCGGGAGGGGAGGCGAGCAGTACTTC. It is translated as CASSSSSGRGGEQYF.

This chain uses TRBV4-1 with TRBJ2-1; TRBD2 aligns across 13 bases. The J segment lost 8 bases and the V segment lost 4 bases, leaving 8 bases of the junction unmatched. This CDR3 spans 16 amino acids. Germline assignment: CDR1 MGHRA and CDR2 YSYEKL. The CDR3, as DNA: TGCGCCAGCAGCCCCCAAACTAGCGGGGGGGCCTATGAGCAGTTCTTC. Translating gives CASSPQTSGGAYEQFF.